These T cell receptor beta chains were read from a single sample in a study of beta chain features in type 1 diabetes. Some clones are missing from TCRdb's copy, which holds only in-frame ones; the method was immunoSEQ multiplex PCR. The sample includes approximately 270,000 clones, roughly an eighth of them seen just once. Sequencing input: naive CD4+ T cells from blood. The receptors here all came from a man aged 25 to 40 with type 1 diabetes. CDR3s include the opening cysteine and the closing phenylalanine or tryptophan. A D gene is named only where the DNA matches it firmly. Clone size is shown for a subset of rows, as once, few, many or a class of expanded clone.

V gene,D gene,J gene,clone size,CDR3 protein,CDR3 DNA
TRBV10-3,TRBD2,TRBJ2-7,.,CAISLAGVPNEQYF,TGTGCCATCAGCCTAGCGGGAGTTCCCAACGAGCAGTACTTC
TRBV19,.,TRBJ1-5,.,CASQVHSNQPQHF,TGTGCCAGTCAGGTCCACAGCAATCAGCCCCAGCATTTT
TRBV29-1,.,TRBJ2-3,few,CSVDSGAGDTQYF,TGCAGCGTTGATTCTGGGGCAGGAGATACGCAGTATTTT
TRBV27,TRBD1,TRBJ1-2,.,CASSLKQGSGYTF,TGTGCCAGCAGTTTAAAACAGGGGTCTGGCTACACCTTC
TRBV7-9,TRBD1,TRBJ2-4,.,CASSRGTGGYIQYF,TGTGCCAGCAGCCGAGGGACAGGGGGGTACATTCAGTACTTC
TRBV6-5,.,TRBJ2-5,.,CASAGGQQETQYF,TGTGCCAGCGCGGGCGGACAGCAAGAGACCCAGTACTTC
TRBV12-5,TRBD2,TRBJ2-7,.,CASGSSGGGIPYEQYF,TGTGCTAGTGGTTCCTCGGGAGGCGGGATTCCCTACGAGCAGTACTTC
TRBV6-5,.,TRBJ2-7,.,CASSYSSETGQDEQYF,TGTGCCAGCAGTTACTCTTCCGAAACAGGGCAGGACGAGCAGTACTTC
TRBV7-8,.,TRBJ2-7,.,CASSSHGGEQYF,TGTGCCAGCAGCTCGCACGGGGGCGAGCAGTACTTC
TRBV29-1,TRBD2,TRBJ2-7,few,CSVASGGTFNWQYF,TGCAGCGTTGCAAGCGGGGGAACTTTCAATTGGCAGTACTTC
TRBV5-6,TRBD1,TRBJ1-5,.,CASSVGQGVQPQHF,TGTGCCAGCAGCGTGGGACAGGGAGTCCAGCCCCAGCATTTT
TRBV5-1,.,TRBJ2-1,.,CASSVGQNNEQFF,TGCGCCAGCAGCGTCGGACAGAACAATGAGCAGTTCTTC
TRBV2,.,TRBJ2-2,.,CASRVGLIGELFF,TGTGCCAGCAGAGTGGGACTTATCGGGGAGCTGTTTTTT
TRBV5-1,.,TRBJ1-1,.,CASSLAERMNTEAFF,TGCGCCAGCAGCTTGGCGGAGAGAATGAACACTGAAGCTTTCTTT
TRBV5-1,.,TRBJ1-2,.,CASSGTSGHPDGYTF,TGCGCCAGCAGCGGGACCTCGGGACACCCGGATGGCTACACCTTC
TRBV28,.,TRBJ1-2,.,CASSSGVYGYTF,TGTGCCAGCAGTTCCGGAGTATATGGCTACACCTTC
TRBV7-3,TRBD1,TRBJ1-2,.,CASSLTGQGGDRGYTF,TGTGCCAGCAGCTTAACGGGACAGGGAGGAGATCGTGGCTACACCTTC
TRBV14,.,TRBJ1-1,few,CASSFGHPNTEAFF,TGTGCCAGCAGCTTCGGACACCCGAACACTGAAGCTTTCTTT
TRBV28,.,TRBJ1-1,few,CASNTQGAEAFF,TGTGCCAGCAACACCCAGGGCGCTGAAGCTTTCTTT
TRBV28,TRBD2,TRBJ2-5,few,CASTPSGTVQETQYF,TGTGCCAGCACCCCTAGCGGGACAGTACAAGAGACCCAGTACTTC
TRBV19,TRBD1,TRBJ2-2,.,CASSMWDRVKHGELFF,TGTGCCAGTAGTATGTGGGACAGGGTTAAACACGGGGAGCTGTTTTTT
TRBV28,.,TRBJ2-7,.,CASSPPFGGEQYF,TGTGCCAGCAGCCCCCCCTTCGGGGGCGAGCAGTACTTC
TRBV7-2,TRBD2,TRBJ2-3,few,CASSFITSGTSQYF,TGTGCCAGCAGCTTTATTACTAGCGGAACATCGCAGTATTTT
TRBV4-3,.,TRBJ2-2,few,CASSQESGGVGGLFF,TGCGCCAGCAGCCAAGAAAGTGGAGGGGTGGGCGGGCTGTTTTTT
TRBV4-3,TRBD1,TRBJ1-2,few,CASSQGQGAYGYTF,TGCGCCAGCAGCCAGGGACAGGGGGCCTATGGCTACACCTTC
TRBV27,TRBD1,TRBJ1-2,.,CASSARGQGASGYTF,TGTGCCAGCAGTGCTAGGGGCCAGGGGGCGTCTGGCTACACCTTC
TRBV6-5,.,TRBJ2-3,.,CASRPRLESIDTQYF,TGTGCCAGCAGGCCCAGACTAGAGTCAATAGATACGCAGTATTTT
TRBV6-6,TRBD1,TRBJ1-1,.,CASSQKDREAFF,TGTGCCAGCAGTCAAAAGGACAGGGAAGCTTTCTTT
TRBV6-6,.,TRBJ2-1,.,CASSYQVRGDEQFF,TGTGCCAGCAGTTACCAGGTCAGGGGGGATGAGCAGTTCTTC
TRBV5-4,TRBD1,TRBJ2-1,few,CASSLSQGATYGEQFF,TGTGCCAGCAGCTTGAGTCAGGGGGCGACGTATGGTGAGCAGTTCTTC
TRBV5-6,.,TRBJ1-3,few,CASSPLSGNTIYF,TGTGCCAGCAGCCCCCTTTCTGGAAACACCATATATTTT
TRBV30,.,TRBJ1-1,few,CAWGPRAGAEAFF,TGTGCCTGGGGGCCGAGGGCGGGGGCTGAAGCTTTCTTT
TRBV30,TRBD1,TRBJ2-7,.,CAWSRGDRSSYEQYF,TGTGCCTGGAGTCGAGGGGACAGGAGCTCCTACGAGCAGTACTTC
TRBV29-1,TRBD1,TRBJ1-5,few,CSVQQGEGQPQHF,TGCAGCGTCCAACAGGGGGAAGGCCAGCCCCAGCATTTT
TRBV28,.,TRBJ2-5,few,CASSPGLNF,TGTGCCAGCAGTCCCGGACTTAACTTC
TRBV19,TRBD2,TRBJ2-1,few,CASASGGSYNEQFF,TGTGCCAGTGCAAGCGGGGGCTCCTACAATGAGCAGTTCTTC
TRBV7-2,TRBD2,TRBJ2-1,.,CASSFRLAEPYQYNEQFF,TGTGCCAGCAGCTTTAGACTAGCGGAGCCGTACCAGTACAATGAGCAGTTCTTC
TRBV7-6,TRBD1,TRBJ2-2,.,CASSLPTNRDRGAGELFF,TGTGCCAGCAGCTTACCAACCAATCGGGACAGGGGGGCCGGGGAGCTGTTTTTT
TRBV9,.,TRBJ2-5,.,CASSVQLSETQYF,TGTGCCAGCAGCGTCCAACTTTCAGAGACCCAGTACTTC
TRBV4-2,.,TRBJ1-1,few,CASSQDQGWTEAFF,TGTGCCAGCAGCCAAGATCAGGGTTGGACTGAAGCTTTCTTT
TRBV20-1,.,TRBJ2-7,few,CSAGPGEQYF,TGCAGTGCGGGCCCGGGGGAGCAGTACTTC
TRBV6-6,.,TRBJ2-6,few,CASSLSSGANVLTF,TGTGCCAGCAGCCTATCCTCTGGGGCCAACGTCCTGACTTTC
TRBV11-2,.,TRBJ2-3,.,CASSSLDLGGRAGTDTQYF,TGTGCCAGCAGCTCCCTAGATCTCGGTGGGCGGGCGGGCACAGATACGCAGTATTTT
TRBV30,.,TRBJ1-2,few,CAWSFAGNYGYTF,TGTGCCTGGAGTTTCGCAGGGAACTATGGCTACACCTTC
TRBV7-2,TRBD2,TRBJ2-7,.,CASNPSGGPYEQYF,TGTGCCAGCAACCCTAGCGGGGGGCCCTACGAGCAGTACTTC
TRBV19,TRBD2,TRBJ2-1,few,CASSPRTSGRVREQFF,TGTGCCAGTAGTCCCCGGACTAGCGGGAGGGTAAGAGAGCAGTTCTTC
TRBV5-1,TRBD2,TRBJ2-3,few,CASSLMASGRGEGDTQYF,TGCGCCAGCAGCTTGATGGCTAGCGGGAGAGGAGAGGGAGATACGCAGTATTTT
TRBV4-2,TRBD1,TRBJ2-7,few,CASSRDRSYEQYF,TGTGCCAGCAGTCGGGACAGGAGCTACGAGCAGTACTTC
TRBV7-3,TRBD1,TRBJ2-1,few,CASSPGQGYNEQFF,TGTGCCAGCAGCCCGGGACAGGGCTACAATGAGCAGTTCTTC
TRBV28,.,TRBJ1-1,few,CASGSGLMNTEAFF,TGTGCCAGCGGGTCAGGACTTATGAACACTGAAGCTTTCTTT
TRBV6-6,.,TRBJ1-2,.,CASSIQGRNGYTF,TGTGCCAGCAGTATTCAGGGAAGAAATGGCTACACCTTC
TRBV30,TRBD2,TRBJ2-1,few,CAWRGKRGAYNEQFF,TGTGCCTGGAGAGGAAAGCGGGGCGCTTACAATGAGCAGTTCTTC
TRBV7-9,TRBD1,TRBJ1-1,.,CASSVGQGLLGAFF,TGTGCCAGCAGCGTGGGACAGGGCCTCCTAGGAGCTTTCTTT
TRBV28,.,TRBJ2-7,few,CASSVQGAYEQYF,TGTGCCAGCAGCGTACAGGGTGCCTACGAGCAGTACTTC
TRBV19,TRBD2,TRBJ2-1,few,CASRDYGNEQFF,TGTGCCAGTCGGGACTACGGCAATGAGCAGTTCTTC
TRBV2,.,TRBJ2-1,.,CASRSTGSSYNEQFF,TGTGCCAGCAGATCGACGGGGAGCTCCTACAATGAGCAGTTCTTC
TRBV5-1,TRBD1,TRBJ2-5,few,CASSWGTGQETQYF,TGCGCCAGCAGCTGGGGGACAGGACAAGAGACCCAGTACTTC
TRBV10-3,TRBD1,TRBJ1-1,.,CAIRTGEGNTEAFF,TGTGCCATAAGGACAGGGGAAGGGAACACTGAAGCTTTCTTT